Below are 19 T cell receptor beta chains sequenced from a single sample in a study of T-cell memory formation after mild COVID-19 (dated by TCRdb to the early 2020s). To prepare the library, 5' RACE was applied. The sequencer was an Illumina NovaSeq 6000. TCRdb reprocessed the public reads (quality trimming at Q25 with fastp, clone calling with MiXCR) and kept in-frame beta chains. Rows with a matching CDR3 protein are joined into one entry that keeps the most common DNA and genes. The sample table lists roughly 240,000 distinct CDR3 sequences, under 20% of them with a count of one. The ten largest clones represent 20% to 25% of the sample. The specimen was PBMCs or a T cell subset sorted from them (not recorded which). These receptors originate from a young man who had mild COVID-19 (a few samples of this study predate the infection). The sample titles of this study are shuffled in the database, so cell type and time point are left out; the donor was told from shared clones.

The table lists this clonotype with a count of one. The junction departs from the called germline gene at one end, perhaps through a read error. CDR3 nucleotide sequence: TGCGACAGCAGCCATTGGGGACTAGCGAAACACTACGAGCAGTACTTC. Its protein product is CDSSHWGLAKHYEQYF. V is TRBV4-1 and J is TRBJ2-7; 10 nucleotides align to TRBD2. CDR1 and CDR2 from the germline V gene are MGHRA and YSYEKL. There are 16 residues in the CDR3.

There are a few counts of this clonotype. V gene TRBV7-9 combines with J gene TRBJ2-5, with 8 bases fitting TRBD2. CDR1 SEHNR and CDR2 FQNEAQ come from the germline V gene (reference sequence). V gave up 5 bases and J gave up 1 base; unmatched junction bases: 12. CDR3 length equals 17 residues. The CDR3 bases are TGTGCCAGCAGCCCTCCCCGAGCGGGGGACACCCAAGAGACCCAGTACTTC. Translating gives CASSPPRAGDTQETQYF. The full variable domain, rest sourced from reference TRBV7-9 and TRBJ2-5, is DTGVSQNPRHKITKRGQNVTFRCDPISEHNRLYWYRQTLGQGPEFLTYFQNEAQLEKSRLLSDRFSAERPKGSFSTLEIQRTEQGDSAMYLCASSPPRAGDTQETQYFGPGTRLLVL.

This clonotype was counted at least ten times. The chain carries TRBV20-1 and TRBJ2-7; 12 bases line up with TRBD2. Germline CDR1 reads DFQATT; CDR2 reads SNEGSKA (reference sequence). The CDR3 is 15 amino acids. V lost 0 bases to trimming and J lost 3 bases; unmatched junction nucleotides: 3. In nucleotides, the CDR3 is TGCAGTGCTAGAGATATGGGACTAGCGGGCTACGAGCAGTACTTC. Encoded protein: CSARDMGLAGYEQYF.

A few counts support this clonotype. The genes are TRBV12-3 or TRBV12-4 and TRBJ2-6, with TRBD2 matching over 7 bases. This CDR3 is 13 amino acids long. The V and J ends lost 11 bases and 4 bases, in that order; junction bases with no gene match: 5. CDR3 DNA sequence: TGTGCCGGCGGGGGTAACGGGGCCAACGTCCTGACTTTC. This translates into CAGGGNGANVLTF.

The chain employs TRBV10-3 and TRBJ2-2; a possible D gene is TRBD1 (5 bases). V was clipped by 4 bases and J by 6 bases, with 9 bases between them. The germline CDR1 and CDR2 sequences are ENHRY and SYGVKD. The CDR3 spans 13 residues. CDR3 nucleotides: TGTGCCATCAGTGGAAAAGGGGCCGGGGAGCTGTTTTTT. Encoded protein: CAISGKGAGELFF.

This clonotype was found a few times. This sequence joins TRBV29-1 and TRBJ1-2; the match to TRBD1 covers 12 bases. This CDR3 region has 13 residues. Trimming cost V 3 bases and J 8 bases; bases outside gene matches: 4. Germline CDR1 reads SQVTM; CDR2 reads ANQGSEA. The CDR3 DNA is TGCAGCGTTGACCCGGGACAGGGGGCCGGCTACACCTTC. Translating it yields CSVDPGQGAGYTF.

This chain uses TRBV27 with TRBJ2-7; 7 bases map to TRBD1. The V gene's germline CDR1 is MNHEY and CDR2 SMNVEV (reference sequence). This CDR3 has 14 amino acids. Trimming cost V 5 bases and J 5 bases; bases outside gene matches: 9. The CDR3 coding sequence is TGTGCCAGCAGTGGCGACAGGGAAGAACACGAGCAGTACTTC. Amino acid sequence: CASSGDREEHEQYF.

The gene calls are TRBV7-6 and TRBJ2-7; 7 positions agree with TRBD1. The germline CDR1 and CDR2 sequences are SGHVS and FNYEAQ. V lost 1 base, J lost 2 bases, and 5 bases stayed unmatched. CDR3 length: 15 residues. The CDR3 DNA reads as TGTGCCAGCAGCTTAGGCGGCAGGGGGACCTACGAGCAGTACTTC. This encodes CASSLGGRGTYEQYF.

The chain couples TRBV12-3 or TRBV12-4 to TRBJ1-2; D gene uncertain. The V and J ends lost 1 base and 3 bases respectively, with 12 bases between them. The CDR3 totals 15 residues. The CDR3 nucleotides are TGTGCCAGCAGTTTAGGTGCCCTAAGTCACTATGGCTACACCTTC. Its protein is CASSLGALSHYGYTF.

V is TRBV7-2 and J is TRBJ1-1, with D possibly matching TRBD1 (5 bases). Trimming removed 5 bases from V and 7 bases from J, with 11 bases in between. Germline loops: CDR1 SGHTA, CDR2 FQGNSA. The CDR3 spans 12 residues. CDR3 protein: CASSPSGIEAFF. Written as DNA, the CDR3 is TGTGCCAGCAGCCCCTCAGGGATTGAAGCTTTCTTT.

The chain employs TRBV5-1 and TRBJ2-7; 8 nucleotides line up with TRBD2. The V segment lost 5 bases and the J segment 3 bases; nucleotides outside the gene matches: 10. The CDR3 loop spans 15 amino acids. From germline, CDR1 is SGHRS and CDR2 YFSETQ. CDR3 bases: TGCGCCAGCAGATCGGCGGGGGGAAACCTCTACGAGCAGTACTTC. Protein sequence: CASRSAGGNLYEQYF.

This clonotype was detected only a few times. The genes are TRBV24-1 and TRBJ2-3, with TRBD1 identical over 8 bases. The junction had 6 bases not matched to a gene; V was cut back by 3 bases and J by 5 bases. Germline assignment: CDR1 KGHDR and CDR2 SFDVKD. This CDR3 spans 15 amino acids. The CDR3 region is CATSDLQGDEDTQYF. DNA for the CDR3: TGTGCCACCAGTGATCTACAGGGGGATGAAGATACGCAGTATTTT.

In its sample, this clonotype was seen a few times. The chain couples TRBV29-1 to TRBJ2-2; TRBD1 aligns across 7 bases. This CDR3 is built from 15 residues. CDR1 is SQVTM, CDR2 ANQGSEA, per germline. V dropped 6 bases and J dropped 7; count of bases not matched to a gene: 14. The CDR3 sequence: CSVVDRRNARGELFF. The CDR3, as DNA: TGCAGCGTCGTGGACAGGAGAAACGCCCGCGGGGAGCTGTTTTTT.

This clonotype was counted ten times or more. The CDR3 DNA reads TGCGCCAGCAGCTTGGAGGTGAACACTGAAGCTTTCTTT. This gives the protein CASSLEVNTEAFF. The chain employs TRBV5-1 and TRBJ1-1; no clear D. CDR1 SGHRS and CDR2 YFSETQ come from the germline V gene. The CDR3 loop spans 13 amino acids. V was trimmed by 0 bases and J by 0 bases, leaving 3 bases between them. The full variable domain, its missing parts supplied by reference TRBV5-1 and TRBJ1-1, is KAGVTQTPRYLIKTRGQQVTLSCSPISGHRSVSWYQQTPGQGLQFLFEYFSETQRNKGNFPGRFSGRQFSNSRSEMNVSTLELGDSALYLCASSLEVNTEAFFGQGTRLTVV.

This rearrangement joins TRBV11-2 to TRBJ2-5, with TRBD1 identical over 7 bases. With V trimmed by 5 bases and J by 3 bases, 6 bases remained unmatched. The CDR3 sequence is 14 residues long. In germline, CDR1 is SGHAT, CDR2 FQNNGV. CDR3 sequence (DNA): TGTGCCAGCAGCCTTACGGGGACAGAAGAGACCCAGTACTTC. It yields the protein CASSLTGTEETQYF.

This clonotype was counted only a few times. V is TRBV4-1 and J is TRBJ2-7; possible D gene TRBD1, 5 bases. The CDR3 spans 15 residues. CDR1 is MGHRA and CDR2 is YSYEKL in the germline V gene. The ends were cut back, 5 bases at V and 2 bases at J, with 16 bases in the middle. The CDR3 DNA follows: TGCGCCAGCAGCTTCCGACAGTTAGGGGCCTACGAGCAGTACTTC. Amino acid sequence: CASSFRQLGAYEQYF.

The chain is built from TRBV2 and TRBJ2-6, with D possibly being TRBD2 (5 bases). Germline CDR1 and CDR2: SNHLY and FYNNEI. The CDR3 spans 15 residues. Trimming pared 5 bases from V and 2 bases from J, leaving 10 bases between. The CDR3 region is CASSYPGAGANVLTF. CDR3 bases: TGTGCCAGCAGTTATCCCGGGGCTGGGGCCAACGTCCTGACTTTC.

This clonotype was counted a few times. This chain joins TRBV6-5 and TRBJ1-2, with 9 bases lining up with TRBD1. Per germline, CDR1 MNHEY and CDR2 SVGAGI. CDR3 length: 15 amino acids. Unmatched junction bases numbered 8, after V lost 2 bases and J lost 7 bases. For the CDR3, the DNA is TGTGCCAGCAGTTACGGGGACAGGGTCCTGAGTGGCTACACCTTC. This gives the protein CASSYGDRVLSGYTF.

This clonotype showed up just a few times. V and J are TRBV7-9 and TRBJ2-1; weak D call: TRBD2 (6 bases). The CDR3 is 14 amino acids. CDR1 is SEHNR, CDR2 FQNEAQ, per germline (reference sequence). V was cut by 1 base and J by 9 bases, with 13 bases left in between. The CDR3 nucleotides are TGTGCCAGCAGCTTAGTAGTACAGGAGGGTGAGCAGTTCTTC. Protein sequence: CASSLVVQEGEQFF.